Listed here are 15 T cell receptor beta chains from one sample, sequenced in a study of radiation and T cells in renal cell carcinoma. The time point denotes: baseline pretreatment blood. This sample's treatment: 15 Gy SBRT to primary tumor, nephrectomy 4 weeks later. Method: immunoSEQ multiplex PCR; TCRdb's copy keeps in-frame clones and lacks some. The repertoire consists of approximately 45,000 clones, with approximately 83% occurring once and the leading ten covering around 31%. The sample in question was blood, obtained from a patient whose treatment included radiotherapy and nephrectomy. The receptors were sampled from a woman in her seventies with renal cell carcinoma.

This sequence joins TRBV2 and TRBJ2-7; D call uncertain. Germline CDR1 and CDR2: SNHLY and FYNNEI. The CDR3 contains 12 residues. V lost 6 bases and J lost 2, with 8 bases in between. CDR3 nucleotide sequence: TGTGCCAGCAGCATAGCAGCCTACGAGCAGTACTTC. Encoded protein: CASSIAAYEQYF.

Only one count was recorded for this clone. The J gene is TRBJ2-4, the V gene TRBV5-1, with a possible D match to TRBD1 (5 bases). This CDR3 comprises 14 residues. The V gene lost 4 bases and the J gene lost 4 bases, with 12 bases spanning the gap. CDR1 is SGHRS and CDR2 is YFSETQ in the germline V gene. The CDR3 sequence: CASSHTGEKNIQYF. As DNA, the CDR3 is TGCGCCAGCAGCCACACAGGAGAGAAAAACATTCAGTACTTC.

By its share, this clone is large. The chain joins TRBV4-3 to TRBJ2-3, with a weak D call TRBD2 (6 bases). The ends were cut back, 0 bases at V and 1 base at J, with 14 bases in the middle. Germline CDR1 LGHNA, CDR2 YSLEER. There are 17 residues in the CDR3. The CDR3 here is CASSQDRLAYRTDTQYF. The CDR3 bases are TGCGCCAGCAGCCAAGATCGGCTAGCGTACCGCACAGATACGCAGTATTTT.

The chain combines TRBV4-2 with TRBJ2-3; 9 bases align to TRBD2. Germline CDR1 is LGHNA and CDR2 is YNFKEQ. This CDR3 region has 17 residues. Trimming at V came to 0 bases and at J to 0 bases, leaving 4 bases not matched to a gene. In DNA, the CDR3 is TGTGCCAGCAGCCAAGAGTCTAGCGGGACCAGCACAGATACGCAGTATTTT. Translated: CASSQESSGTSTDTQYF.

The table lists this clone with a count of one. This chain connects TRBV19 to TRBJ1-2; 8 nucleotides align to TRBD1. The CDR3 length is 14 residues. The germline V gene has CDR1 LNHDA and CDR2 SQIVND (reference sequence). V dropped 4 bases and J dropped 5; count of bases not matched to a gene: 6. Here the CDR3 reads CASSTRQGLYGYTF. The CDR3 DNA reads TGTGCCAGTAGTACCCGACAGGGGTTATATGGCTACACCTTC.

This clone was observed a handful of times. The CDR3: CASSSSSGGAWNEQFF. DNA of the CDR3: TGTGCCAGCAGCTCATCTAGCGGGGGGGCATGGAATGAGCAGTTCTTC. This chain uses TRBV5-6 with TRBJ2-1; 12 bases map to TRBD2. The CDR3 sequence is 16 residues long. V shed 3 bases and J 7 bases; nucleotides not matched to a gene: 8. Germline loops: CDR1 SGHDT, CDR2 YYEEEE.

The chain is built from TRBV11-1 and TRBJ2-7, with D unresolved. Looked up from germline, CDR1 is SGHAT and CDR2 is FQDESV (reference sequence). Trimming stripped 1 base from V and 0 bases from J, with 10 bases between. CDR3 length: 15 amino acids. The CDR3 loop is CASSLEELPSYEQYF. In DNA form, the CDR3 reads TGTGCCAGCAGCTTAGAGGAGCTTCCCTCCTACGAGCAGTACTTC.

This chain connects TRBV6-5 to TRBJ2-7; D perhaps matches TRBD2 (5 bases). Germline assignment: CDR1 MNHEY and CDR2 SVGAGI. V was shortened by 0 bases and J by 7 bases, with 10 bases between the two germline ends. This CDR3 comprises 13 residues. The CDR3 DNA sequence: TGTGCCAGCAGTTACTCCCGGGGTAGGGAGCAGTACTTC. It translates to CASSYSRGREQYF.

The chain combines TRBV6-5 with TRBJ1-5; 8 bases agree with TRBD1. The CDR3 contains 14 residues. V was pared by 5 bases and J by 7 bases, with 7 bases of the junction left unmatched. The germline CDR1 and CDR2 sequences are MNHEY and SVGAGI. The CDR3 loop is CASSAQGAWQPQHF. CDR3 in DNA: TGTGCCAGCAGTGCGCAGGGGGCTTGGCAGCCCCAGCATTTT.

The chain joins TRBV7-9 to TRBJ2-7; a possible D gene is TRBD1 (6 bases). Per the germline V gene, CDR1 is SEHNR and CDR2 is FQNEAQ (reference sequence). The germline V and J ends were trimmed by 2 bases and 7 bases, with 15 bases remaining between them. This CDR3 spans 14 amino acids. The CDR3 spells CASSLSLGAREQYF. The CDR3 coding sequence is TGTGCCAGCAGCTTATCCCTGGGGGCTAGGGAGCAGTACTTC. Variable domain in full (rest from reference TRBV7-9 and TRBJ2-7): DTGVSQNPRHKITKRGQNVTFRCDPISEHNRLYWYRQTLGQGPEFLTYFQNEAQLEKSRLLSDRFSAERPKGSFSTLEIQRTEQGDSAMYLCASSLSLGAREQYFGPGTRLTVT.

The chain recombines TRBV19 with TRBJ1-2; a possible D gene is TRBD1 (6 bases). This CDR3 spans 13 amino acids. CDR1 and CDR2 (germline): LNHDA, SQIVND (reference sequence). V lost 5 bases and J 7 bases, leaving 14 bases between the germline ends. CDR3 in DNA: TGTGCCAGTAGTGAGCAGGGGTTAGGTGGCTACACCTTC. Encoded protein: CASSEQGLGGYTF.

V usage is TRBV7-3 and J usage is TRBJ2-3, with D tentatively TRBD1 (5 bases). Trimming shortened V by 2 bases and J by 5 bases, and 8 bases separated the two germline ends. CDR3 size: 13 residues. From germline, CDR1 is SGHTA and CDR2 FQGTGA. This chain's CDR3 is CASSLAQGDTQYF. DNA for the CDR3: TGTGCCAGCAGCTTAGCGCAGGGAGATACGCAGTATTTT.

The rearrangement uses TRBV6-5 and TRBJ2-7, with D perhaps given as TRBD1 or TRBD2 (6 bases each). The CDR3 covers 15 residues. Germline lookup yields CDR1 MNHEY and CDR2 SVGAGI. Trimming took 8 bases from V and 2 from J, leaving 19 bases between them. The CDR3 nucleotides are TGTGCCAGCGACAGGAGGGCACCCGGTACCTACGAGCAGTACTTC. This codes for CASDRRAPGTYEQYF.

This clone came up a few times. This sequence joins TRBV7-9 and TRBJ2-1; the D gene is possibly TRBD2 (6 bases). Germline CDR1 and CDR2: SEHNR and FQNEAQ (reference sequence). The V end lost 4 bases, the J end lost 4 bases, and 11 bases lay between the germline ends. The CDR3 has 14 amino acids. CDR3 coding DNA: TGTGCCAGCAGCTACCTTAGCGGATACAATGAGCAGTTCTTC. Its protein product is CASSYLSGYNEQFF.

This clone was seen only a few times. V usage is TRBV10-1 and J usage is TRBJ1-3, with D uncertain. Trimming removed 6 bases at V and 0 bases at J, with 9 bases between. Germline CDR1 reads WNHNN; CDR2 reads SYGVQD (reference sequence). The CDR3 loop spans 14 amino acids. The CDR3 region has the DNA TGCGCCAGCAGCGACAACGTCTCTGGAAACACCATATATTTT. This codes for CASSDNVSGNTIYF.